The 21 T cell receptor beta chains reported below all come from one sample, sequenced in a study of T cells in Graves' hyperthyroidism and ophthalmopathy. TCR beta CDR3 region amplification was performed from RNA transcripts. The HTBI primer set was used in a first-round RT-PCR of the TCR CDR3. TCRdb fed the multiplex PCR reads into MiXCR, producing one record per CDR3 protein. The sample records around 700,000 distinct CDR3 sequences, just over 35% being singletons. The specimen was blood. These receptors originate from a middle-aged woman with Graves' hyperthyroidism.

The genes are TRBV11-3 and TRBJ2-7; tentative D call: TRBD1 (5 bases). Trimming left V 3 bases short and J 2 bases short, with 11 bases between. The CDR3 runs to 14 residues. From germline, CDR1 is SGHNT and CDR2 YENEEA. The CDR3 loop reads CASSFFRGAYEQYF. The CDR3 bases are TGTGCCAGCAGCTTCTTTAGGGGTGCCTACGAGCAGTACTTC. The variable domain in full, with the rest retrieved from reference TRBV11-3 and TRBJ2-7, is EAGVVQSPRYKIIEKKQPVAFWCNPISGHNTLYWYLQNLGQGPELLIRYENEEAVDDSQLPKDRFSAERLKGVDSTLKIQPAELGDSAVYLCASSFFRGAYEQYFGPGTRLTVT.

Of note for this clonotype: A much larger clone lies a single base off, so this may be a read error. CDR3 sequence reads: CASSSRVGTVPSSPLHF. The CDR3 DNA sequence: TGTGCCAGTAGTTCCCGTGTCGGGACAGTGCCTAGTTCACCCCTCCACTTT. This sequence joins TRBV19 and TRBJ1-6; 7 bases line up with TRBD1. Germline assignment: CDR1 LNHDA and CDR2 SQIVND (reference sequence). Trimming cost V 5 bases and J 9 bases; bases outside gene matches: 16. This CDR3 spans 17 amino acids.

This sequence joins TRBV20-1 and TRBJ2-7, with D unresolved. Germline-derived CDR1 and CDR2 are DFQATT and SNEGSKA (reference sequence). The CDR3 contains 13 residues. V lost 6 bases, J lost 2 bases, and 14 bases lay in between. This CDR3 is CSAGPNGAYEQYF. CDR3 bases: TGCAGTGCCGGACCAAACGGCGCCTACGAGCAGTACTTC.

This clonotype showed up just a few times. The chain couples TRBV29-1 to TRBJ2-7, with 8 bases that match TRBD1. This CDR3 region has 13 residues. Germline-derived CDR1 and CDR2 are SQVTM and ANQGSEA. J lost 6 bases, V lost 7 bases, and 11 bases had no gene match. CDR3 protein: CSALDRVGAEQYF. In nucleotides, the CDR3 is TGCAGCGCCCTGGACAGGGTGGGGGCCGAGCAGTACTTC.

This clonotype was observed at least ten times. The chain couples TRBV12-3 or TRBV12-4 to TRBJ1-6, with D maybe TRBD1 (5 bases). Trimming removed 5 bases from V and 7 bases from J, with 12 bases in between. CDR3 length equals 14 residues. CDR3 nucleotide sequence: TGTGCCAGCAGTCCCGGGACCCGAAATTCACCCCTCCACTTT. Translating it yields CASSPGTRNSPLHF.

This clonotype was seen once. Germline and junction disagree at one end, which may indicate a read error. J is TRBJ1-2 and V is TRBV25-1; D call uncertain. CDR1 and CDR2 from the germline V gene are MGHDK and SYGVNS. This CDR3 is 12 amino acids long. DNA for the CDR3: TGCGCCAGCAGCCAAGCCACGGGCGGCTACACCTTC. As protein: CASSQATGGYTF.

This clonotype was recorded a few times. Sequence at one end of the junction differs from germline and may be a read error. The genes are TRBV7-2 and TRBJ2-2; no definite D call. Germline V CDR1 and CDR2: SGHTA, FQGNSA. The CDR3 covers 14 residues. Written as DNA, the CDR3 is TGCGCCAGCAGCCAAGATTGGACCACCGGGGAGCTGTTTTTT. Amino acids: CASSQDWTTGELFF.

The rearrangement links TRBV29-1 to TRBJ2-7, with D perhaps matching TRBD1 (6 bases). CDR3 length: 15 residues. Germline lookup yields CDR1 SQVTM and CDR2 ANQGSEA. The V end lost 7 bases, the J end lost 0 bases, and 19 bases lay between the germline ends. The CDR3 region has the DNA TGCAGCGCCCAAGACGGGACACCGAGCTCCTACGAGCAGTACTTC. Its translation: CSAQDGTPSSYEQYF.

V usage is TRBV7-2 and J usage is TRBJ2-7; TRBD2 aligns across 12 bases. CDR3 length equals 16 residues. The V gene's germline CDR1 is SGHTA and CDR2 FQGNSA. Germline trimming cut 7 bases from V and 3 bases from J; bases unmatched to any gene: 10. CDR3 DNA: TGTGCCAGCAAGCTAGCCGGGACTAGCGGGTTCTACGAGCAGTACTTC. It specifies CASKLAGTSGFYEQYF.

This clonotype was detected many times. The gene calls are TRBV19 and TRBJ1-2; 7 bases map to TRBD1. After removal of 5 bases from V and 0 bases from J, the junction contained 9 bases not matched to a gene. This CDR3 is 16 amino acids long. Per germline, CDR1 LNHDA and CDR2 SQIVND (reference sequence). CDR3 region: CASSSTGQIPNYGYTF. The CDR3 region has the DNA TGTGCCAGTAGTTCCACGGGACAGATACCTAACTATGGCTACACCTTC.

The V call is TRBV6-5, the J call TRBJ2-5, with 9 bases aligning to TRBD1. Germline CDR1 and CDR2: MNHEY and SVGAGI. J was trimmed by 4 bases and V by 3 bases; bases with no gene match: 9. The CDR3 has 16 amino acids. DNA of the CDR3: TGTGCCAGCAGTTATGAGGGGACAGGGTCCGGAGAGACCCAGTACTTC. This translates into CASSYEGTGSGETQYF.

The chain employs TRBV2 and TRBJ1-5; TRBD1 might be the D (5 bases). V was clipped by 9 bases and J by 11 bases, with 17 bases between them. Germline V gene lookup returns CDR1 SNHLY and CDR2 FYNNEI. The CDR3 extends over 12 amino acids. CDR3 nucleotides: TGTGCCAGTACCCCAGGGAGCGAGACCCAGCATTTT. This encodes CASTPGSETQHF.

This clonotype appeared a few times. CDR3 nucleotides: TGCAGTGCTAGAGATTTTGGACGGGGTTTAGGCACTGAAGCTTTCTTT. Encoded protein: CSARDFGRGLGTEAFF. The J gene is TRBJ1-1, the V gene TRBV20-1, with D unresolved. The V gene lost 0 bases and the J gene lost 4 bases, with 18 bases spanning the gap. The germline gives CDR1 DFQATT, CDR2 SNEGSKA (reference sequence). This CDR3 spans 16 amino acids.

Only a few counts were recorded for this clonotype. The rearrangement uses TRBV9 and TRBJ2-7; D gene uncertain. V shed 10 bases and J shed 0 bases, with 17 bases lying between them. This CDR3 comprises 14 residues. Germline CDR1 SGDLS, CDR2 YYNGEE. The CDR3 reads CASRALTLSYEQYF. As DNA, the CDR3 is TGTGCCTCTCGGGCGTTAACCCTCTCCTACGAGCAGTACTTC.

The chain couples TRBV7-9 to TRBJ2-5, with 11 bases aligning to TRBD2. The CDR3 is 16 residues long. Germline CDR1 SEHNR, CDR2 FQNEAQ (reference sequence). V lost 5 bases, J lost 5 bases, and 10 bases stayed unmatched. The CDR3 sequence: CASSALAGEFGETQYF. As DNA, the CDR3 is TGTGCCAGCAGCGCACTAGCGGGGGAATTTGGGGAGACCCAGTACTTC.

The rearrangement links TRBV29-1 to TRBJ1-2; possible D gene TRBD1, 5 bases. Trimming removed 5 bases from V and 4 bases from J, with 26 bases in between. The CDR3 is made up of 17 amino acids. The germline gives CDR1 SQVTM, CDR2 ANQGSEA. CDR3 coding DNA: TGCAGCGTTCGATCATACAGCGACGGACATGGGAGCTATGGCTACACCTTC. Protein product: CSVRSYSDGHGSYGYTF.

The sample holds a few counts of this clonotype. A junction end diverges from the germline sequence, so it may reflect a read error. The chain recombines TRBV10-2 with TRBJ1-1; possible D gene TRBD1, 6 bases. Germline CDR1 WSHSY, CDR2 SAAADI. The CDR3 spans 13 residues. In DNA, the CDR3 is TGTGCCAGCAGTTCGGCAGGGGTGACTGAAGCTTTCTTT. Protein sequence: CASSSAGVTEAFF.

V is TRBV20-1 and J is TRBJ1-5; weak D call: TRBD1 (5 bases). V was cut by 4 bases and J by 4 bases, with 20 bases left in between. The germline V gene encodes CDR1 DFQATT and CDR2 SNEGSKA (reference sequence). CDR3 length: 16 amino acids. CDR3: CSAMGLAGVSNQPQHF. The DNA for the CDR3 is TGCAGTGCTATGGGGCTAGCGGGGGTCTCGAATCAGCCCCAGCATTTT.

The chain combines TRBV28 with TRBJ2-7; no firm D call. The germline CDR1 and CDR2 sequences are MDHEN and SYDVKM. Trimming left V 5 bases short and J 4 bases short, with 21 bases between. The CDR3 is made up of 16 amino acids. CDR3 region: CASSARDIGSGYEQYF. The CDR3 nucleotides read TGTGCCAGCAGTGCTAGAGATATTGGTTCTGGGTACGAGCAGTACTTC.

This clonotype was observed a few times. The chain joins TRBV4-1 to TRBJ1-1; possible D gene TRBD1, 5 bases. CDR3 length: 15 amino acids. V shed 2 bases and J shed 0 bases, with 10 bases lying between them. CDR1 MGHRA and CDR2 YSYEKL come from the germline V gene. In DNA form, the CDR3 reads TGCGCCAGCAGCCAACGCGACAGCCTGAACACTGAAGCTTTCTTT. This codes for CASSQRDSLNTEAFF.

The V gene is TRBV3-1, the J gene TRBJ2-2; TRBD2 agrees at 9 bases. The V and J ends lost 1 base and 3 bases, in that order; junction bases with no gene match: 6. The CDR3 runs to 17 residues. In germline, CDR1 is LGHDT, CDR2 YNNKEL (reference sequence). The CDR3 region has the DNA TGTGCCAGCAGCCAAGGAGTGGGACTAGCCTACACCGGGGAGCTGTTTTTT. Residues: CASSQGVGLAYTGELFF.